These 29 T cell receptor beta chains originate from one sample sequenced in a study of T cell repertoires in cytomegalovirus infection. No antigens are known for them. TCRdb independently ran MiXCR on the reads; one entry per CDR3 protein. This repertoire shows about 900,000 distinct CDR3 sequences, around 29% found once; its top ten account for about 14%. The sequencing used cultured CD8+ T cells from PBMCs, collected from culture after CMV antigen stimulation. The origin of the receptors is a human donor in good health (CMV status not recorded). Some clones in this sample may be carry-over from other donors' samples.

This clonotype turned up a few times. CDR3 residues: CASSIGSSFSYEQYF. The CDR3 DNA is TGTGCCAGCAGTATAGGGAGTAGTTTCTCCTACGAGCAGTACTTC. The chain carries TRBV27 and TRBJ2-7, with a tentative D call TRBD2 (5 bases). The CDR3 sequence is 15 residues long. Germline lookup yields CDR1 MNHEY and CDR2 SMNVEV (reference sequence). V gave up 5 bases and J gave up 0 bases, with 14 bases separating them.

The chain uses TRBV27 and TRBJ2-3; 7 nucleotides agree with TRBD2. Germline V lookup: CDR1 MNHEY, CDR2 SMNVEV (reference sequence). CDR3 length equals 15 residues. The V gene end was trimmed by 3 bases and the J gene end by 4 bases; junction bases not matched to a gene: 7. The CDR3 region has the DNA TGTGCCAGCAGTTTCTCCAGCGGGGAATCAGATACGCAGTATTTT. Translated: CASSFSSGESDTQYF.

This rearrangement joins TRBV6-6 to TRBJ1-4, with D hard to call. Trimming shortened V by 8 bases and J by 5 bases, and 15 bases separated the two germline ends. CDR1 and CDR2 (germline): MNHNY, SVGAGI (reference sequence). The CDR3 runs to 14 residues. In nucleotides, the CDR3 is TGTGCCAGCGGAAACAGCTATTCGAATGAAAAACTGTTTTTT. This encodes CASGNSYSNEKLFF.

The CDR3, as DNA: TGCGCCAGCAGTTCCCTTGAGGTCAATAGCAATCAGCCCCAGCATTTT. Protein sequence: CASSSLEVNSNQPQHF. V gene TRBV23-1 combines with J gene TRBJ1-5, with D unresolved. TRBV23-1 carries the ORF label, with uncertain function. This CDR3 has 16 amino acids. V was trimmed by 5 bases and J by 0 bases, leaving 14 bases between them.

A few counts support this clonotype. The V gene is TRBV2, the J gene TRBJ2-1, with TRBD2 matching 15 bases. With 6 bases clipped from V and 3 bases from J, the junction kept 6 bases outside the gene matches. This CDR3 spans 17 amino acids. The germline V gene has CDR1 SNHLY and CDR2 FYNNEI. The DNA of the CDR3 is TGTGCCAGCAGAGGACTAGCGGGGGGGCATTACTACAATGAGCAGTTCTTC. Protein: CASRGLAGGHYYNEQFF.

Only a few counts were recorded for this clonotype. The J gene is TRBJ2-2, the V gene TRBV19, with D perhaps matching TRBD1 (6 bases). The CDR3 consists of 17 residues. Germline V gene sequence: CDR1 LNHDA, CDR2 SQIVND (reference sequence). The V end was cut by 4 bases, the J end by 0 bases, with 15 bases between. In DNA, the CDR3 is TGTGCCAGTAGTACAGGGGCGCAGAGAGCGAACACCGGGGAGCTGTTTTTT. It encodes CASSTGAQRANTGELFF.

V is TRBV12-3 or TRBV12-4 and J is TRBJ2-1, with D maybe TRBD1 (6 bases). V lost 0 bases to trimming and J lost 1 base, with 13 bases between them. CDR3 size: 17 residues. CDR3: CASSLAPGDISYNEQFF. CDR3 sequence (DNA): TGTGCCAGCAGTTTAGCCCCAGGGGACATTTCCTACAATGAGCAGTTCTTC.

This clonotype came up a few times. The chain carries TRBV12-3 or TRBV12-4 and TRBJ2-3, with 9 bases matching TRBD2. V shed 5 bases, J shed 0 bases, and the junction held 9 bases outside the gene matches. The CDR3 is 17 residues long. DNA of the CDR3: TGTGCCAGCAGTATTGTTACTAGCGGGTTTAGCACAGATACGCAGTATTTT. Its protein is CASSIVTSGFSTDTQYF.

This chain uses TRBV7-9 with TRBJ2-7, with a possible D match to TRBD2 (5 bases). This CDR3 contains 12 residues. V lost 5 bases to trimming and J lost 7 bases, with 12 bases between them. Germline loops: CDR1 SEHNR, CDR2 FQNEAQ (reference sequence). The CDR3 protein is CASSPTSGEQYV. CDR3 nucleotides: TGTGCCAGCAGCCCCACCTCGGGGGAGCAGTACGTC.

This clonotype showed up just a few times. This chain connects TRBV7-8 to TRBJ1-1, with D possibly matching TRBD1 (6 bases). The V gene lost 4 bases and the J gene lost 7 bases, with 16 bases spanning the gap. This CDR3 comprises 14 residues. The germline gives CDR1 SGHVS, CDR2 FQNEAQ. CDR3 in DNA: TGTGCCAGCAGCTCCCCATGGACAGAGGGTGAAGCTTTCTTT. It encodes CASSSPWTEGEAFF.

This clonotype was seen ten or more times. The V and J genes are TRBV7-6 and TRBJ2-2; the D is unclear. V lost 2 bases to trimming and J lost 2 bases, with 6 bases between them. The CDR3 is 14 residues long. Germline V lookup: CDR1 SGHVS, CDR2 FNYEAQ. The CDR3 DNA reads as TGTGCCAGCAGCTTAAGAGACAACACCGGGGAGCTGTTTTTT. Protein product: CASSLRDNTGELFF.

V is TRBV12-3 or TRBV12-4 and J is TRBJ2-1; the match to TRBD2 covers 9 bases. After removal of 4 bases from V and 4 bases from J, the junction contained 5 bases not matched to a gene. The CDR3 has 15 amino acids. The CDR3 loop is CASSSGTSIYNEQFF. DNA for the CDR3: TGTGCCAGCAGTTCCGGGACTAGCATATACAATGAGCAGTTCTTC.

The V and J genes are TRBV15 and TRBJ1-5; no firm D call. Trimming cost V 9 bases and J 6 bases, with 12 bases left between them. The length of the CDR3 is 12 residues. Germline V gene data show CDR1 as LNHNV and CDR2 as YYDKDF (reference sequence). CDR3 sequence: CATTPAGQPQHF. CDR3 sequence (DNA): TGTGCCACGACGCCCGCGGGTCAGCCCCAGCATTTT.

The chain joins TRBV7-6 to TRBJ1-1; the match to TRBD1 covers 9 bases. Germline V gene lookup returns CDR1 SGHVS and CDR2 FNYEAQ. CDR3 length: 14 residues. V was pared by 0 bases and J by 8 bases, with 4 bases of the junction left unmatched. The CDR3 region is CASSLALTGGEAFF. Here the CDR3 DNA reads TGTGCCAGCAGCTTAGCTCTTACAGGGGGCGAAGCTTTCTTT.

This clonotype appeared a few times. The V call is TRBV4-3, the J call TRBJ2-1; no firm D call. Trimming pared 1 base from V and 5 bases from J, leaving 9 bases between. The germline V gene encodes CDR1 LGHNA and CDR2 YSLEER. The CDR3 sequence is 14 residues long. CDR3 nucleotide sequence: TGCGCCAGCAGCCAAGGGGTCCTTAACAATGAGCAGTTCTTC. Translated: CASSQGVLNNEQFF.

This chain connects TRBV27 to TRBJ2-3, with D perhaps TRBD2 (5 bases). Trimming took off 7 bases at V and 0 bases at J, with 17 bases between the two ends. The CDR3 sequence is 16 residues long. Germline V gene data show CDR1 as MNHEY and CDR2 as SMNVEV (reference sequence). DNA of the CDR3: TGTGCCAGCACATCACTAGATAGTGTCAGCACAGATACGCAGTATTTT. Amino acid sequence: CASTSLDSVSTDTQYF.

Only a few counts were recorded for this clonotype. The chain links TRBV12-3 or TRBV12-4 to TRBJ2-7, with a weak D call TRBD1 (5 bases). The CDR3 runs 14 residues. The V end lost 6 bases, the J end lost 5 bases, and 17 bases lay between the germline ends. DNA for the CDR3: TGTGCCAGCAGCCATTCTGACAGATACAACGAGCAGTACTTC. Protein: CASSHSDRYNEQYF.

This clonotype was counted a few times. The chain recombines TRBV5-6 with TRBJ2-7; possible D gene TRBD2, 6 bases. This CDR3 has 14 amino acids. Germline assignment: CDR1 SGHDT and CDR2 YYEEEE. The V gene lost 0 bases and the J gene lost 2 bases, with 9 bases spanning the gap. The DNA of the CDR3 is TGTGCCAGCAGCTTGGAAGGGGAGGCCTACGAGCAGTACTTC. Translated, it gives CASSLEGEAYEQYF.

This clonotype has more than one count but fewer than ten. The chain combines TRBV29-1 with TRBJ2-3; D is possibly TRBD1 (6 bases). Deletions cut 0 bases from V and 3 bases from J, with 13 bases between. Germline values: CDR1 SQVTM, CDR2 ANQGSEA. This CDR3 spans 15 amino acids. CDR3 in DNA: TGCAGCGTTGAAGAGGAAGGGGGTCGGACAGATACGCAGTATTTT. Protein: CSVEEEGGRTDTQYF.

This clonotype showed up just a few times. The rearrangement joins TRBV25-1 to TRBJ1-1, with D perhaps TRBD1 (5 bases). This CDR3 is 12 amino acids long. The V gene lost 4 bases and the J gene lost 8 bases, with 11 bases spanning the gap. The germline CDR1 and CDR2 sequences are MGHDK and SYGVNS. The CDR3 sequence: CASSGGVGEAFF. Written as DNA, the CDR3 is TGTGCCAGCAGTGGAGGGGTTGGCGAAGCTTTCTTT.

The sample holds many counts of this clonotype. The rearrangement links TRBV7-2 to TRBJ1-4; D not resolved. Per germline, CDR1 SGHTA and CDR2 FQGNSA. Trimming took 2 bases from V and 5 from J, leaving 9 bases between them. This CDR3 is built from 14 residues. The CDR3 nucleotides read TGTGCCAGCAGCTTATACGACCGGAATGAAAAACTGTTTTTT. It translates to CASSLYDRNEKLFF. The full variable domain, in which reference TRBV7-2 and TRBJ1-4 provide the parts outside the CDR3, is GAGVSQSPSNKVTEKGKDVELRCDPISGHTALYWYRQSLGQGLEFLIYFQGNSAPDKSGLPSDRFSAERTGGSVSTLTIQRTQQEDSAVYLCASSLYDRNEKLFFGSGTQLSVL.

At least ten counts were recorded for this clonotype. The chain uses TRBV7-9 and TRBJ1-1; no definite D call. Looked up from germline, CDR1 is SEHNR and CDR2 is FQNEAQ (reference sequence). The CDR3 is 15 residues long. The ends were cut back, 2 bases at V and 10 bases at J, with 20 bases in the middle. CDR3 nucleotides: TGTGCCAGCAGCTTAAAAGGTCAGGCCCCGTTTGGAGCTTTCTTT. This translates into CASSLKGQAPFGAFF.

On this clonotype: This may arise from a read error, as a much more abundant clone is one base away. The V and J genes are TRBV7-2 and TRBJ2-3; D gene ambiguous. Germline V lookup: CDR1 SGHTA, CDR2 FQGNSA. The CDR3 consists of 15 residues. In nucleotides, the CDR3 is TGTGCCAACAGCTTAGATGTACGGAGCACAGATACGCAGTATTTT. This gives the protein CANSLDVRSTDTQYF.

The rearrangement joins TRBV28 to TRBJ2-7; 7 positions match TRBD1. With V trimmed by 6 bases and J by 4 bases, 12 bases remained unmatched. Germline lookup yields CDR1 MDHEN and CDR2 SYDVKM. The CDR3 consists of 15 residues. As DNA, the CDR3 is TGTGCCAGCAGCCTCACAGGGGAACCCTGGTACGAGCAGTACGTC. It translates to CASSLTGEPWYEQYV.

V usage is TRBV10-3 and J usage is TRBJ2-3, with D maybe TRBD1 (5 bases). The CDR3 is 12 amino acids. Germline V gives CDR1 ENHRY, CDR2 SYGVKD. V lost 11 bases, J lost 2 bases, and 11 bases lay in between. CDR3 sequence reads: CALLTDTDTQYF. The DNA for the CDR3 is TGTGCCCTCCTGACAGACACAGATACGCAGTATTTT.

V usage is TRBV6-2 or TRBV6-3 and J usage is TRBJ2-1; 8 bases map to TRBD2. This CDR3 has 14 amino acids. V lost 10 bases to trimming and J lost 6 bases; unmatched junction nucleotides: 11. Germline CDR1 reads MNHEY; CDR2 reads SVGEGT. CDR3 region: CANRTGGALNEQFF. The CDR3 bases are TGTGCCAACAGAACCGGGGGGGCCCTCAATGAGCAGTTCTTC.

The chain carries TRBV5-5 and TRBJ1-4, with a weak D call TRBD1 (5 bases). The germline gives CDR1 SGHKS, CDR2 YYEKEE (reference sequence). This CDR3 is built from 16 residues. Trimming took off 3 bases at V and 6 bases at J, with 18 bases between the two ends. The DNA for the CDR3 is TGTGCCAGCAGCTCCCCGGCCTATGGGGCGTATGAAAAACTGTTTTTT. This encodes CASSSPAYGAYEKLFF.

This clonotype has a handful of counts. This sequence joins TRBV6-1 and TRBJ2-1; possible D gene TRBD2, 6 bases. The length of the CDR3 is 18 residues. Germline values: CDR1 MNHNS, CDR2 SASEGT. Trimming left V 2 bases short and J 3 bases short, with 20 bases between. The CDR3 loop reads CASSERGTAYFFYNEQFF. The CDR3 bases are TGTGCCAGCAGTGAACGTGGGACTGCCTACTTCTTCTACAATGAGCAGTTCTTC.

A remark on this clonotype: Being one base from a much bigger clone, this may be a read error. The gene calls are TRBV7-2 and TRBJ2-6, with a weak D call TRBD2 (7 bases). Trimming stripped 3 bases from V and 0 bases from J, with 18 bases between. This CDR3 spans 19 amino acids. The V gene's germline CDR1 is SGHTA and CDR2 FQGNSA. CDR3 coding DNA: TGTGCCAGCAGCTTTCGGGGGGCAGATGTGACCTCTGGGGCCAACGTCCTGACTTTC. Translated: CASSFRGADVTSGANVLTF.